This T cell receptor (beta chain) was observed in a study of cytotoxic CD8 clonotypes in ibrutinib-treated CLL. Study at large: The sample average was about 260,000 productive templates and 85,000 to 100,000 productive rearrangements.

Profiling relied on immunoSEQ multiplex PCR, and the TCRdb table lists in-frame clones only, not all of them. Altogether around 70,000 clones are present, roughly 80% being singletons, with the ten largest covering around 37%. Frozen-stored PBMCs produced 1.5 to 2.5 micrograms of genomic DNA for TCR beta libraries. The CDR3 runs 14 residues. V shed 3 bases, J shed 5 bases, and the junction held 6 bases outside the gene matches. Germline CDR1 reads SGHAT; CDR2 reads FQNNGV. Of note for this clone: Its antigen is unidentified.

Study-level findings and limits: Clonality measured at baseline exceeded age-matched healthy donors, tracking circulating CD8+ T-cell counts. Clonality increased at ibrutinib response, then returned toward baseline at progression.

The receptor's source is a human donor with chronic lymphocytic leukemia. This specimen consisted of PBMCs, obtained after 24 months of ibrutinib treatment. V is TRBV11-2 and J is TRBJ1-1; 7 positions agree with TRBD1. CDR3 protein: CASSFTGVRTEAFF. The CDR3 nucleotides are TGTGCCAGCAGCTTCACAGGGGTTCGAACTGAAGCTTTCTTT.